The source of this TCR beta chain is a study of shared clonotypes between healthy human individuals. Across the whole study: Three plates each covered CD4 naive and memory; CD8 naive two, CD8 memory one. Study-level findings and limits: The study's rarefaction showed incomplete sorted-subset sequencing despite large depth. With few donors, the genetic and exposure-history diversity represented was limited.

Study processing details: Junction-only immunoSEQ data arrived without quality scores, meaning filtering differed. The assay was immunoSEQ multiplex PCR, and TCRdb's table has in-frame clones only and misses some. V, J and clone size were drawn from that table, and D and trimming were deduced from the DNA. Of about 2 million clones listed, 85% to 95% are singletons. Details on this clone: The target antigen is unknown.

Cells designated naive CD8 were CD45RO-negative and were positively selected for CCR7, with terminally differentiated effector memory CD45RA+ cells excluded. The germline gives CDR1 SGHDT, CDR2 YYEEEE. V was shortened by 0 bases and J by 3 bases, with 9 bases between the two germline ends. The CDR3 is 14 residues long. The sample was naive CD8+ T cells sorted from blood. This sequence joins TRBV5-6 and TRBJ1-1; D not certain. This TCR was recovered from a man younger than 35 in good health. The CDR3 protein is CASSLVRRDTEAFF. The DNA of the CDR3 is TGTGCCAGCAGCTTGGTCCGAAGAGACACTGAAGCTTTCTTT.